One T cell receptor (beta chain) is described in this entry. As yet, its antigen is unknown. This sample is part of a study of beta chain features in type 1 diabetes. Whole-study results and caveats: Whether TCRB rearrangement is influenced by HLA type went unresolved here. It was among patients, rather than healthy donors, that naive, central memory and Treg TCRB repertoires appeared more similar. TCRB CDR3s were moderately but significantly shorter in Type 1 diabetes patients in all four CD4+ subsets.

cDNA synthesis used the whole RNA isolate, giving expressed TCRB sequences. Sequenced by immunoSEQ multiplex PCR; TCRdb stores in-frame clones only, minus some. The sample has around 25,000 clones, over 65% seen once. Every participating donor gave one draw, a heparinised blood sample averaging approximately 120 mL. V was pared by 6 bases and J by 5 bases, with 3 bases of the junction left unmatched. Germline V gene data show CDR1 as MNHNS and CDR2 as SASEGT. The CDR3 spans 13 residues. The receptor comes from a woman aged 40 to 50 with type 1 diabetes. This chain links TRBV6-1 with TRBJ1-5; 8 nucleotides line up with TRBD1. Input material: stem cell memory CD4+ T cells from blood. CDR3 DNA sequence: TGTGCCAGCAGGTTGGACAGGGATCAGCCCCAGCATTTT. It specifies CASRLDRDQPQHF.